Each of the 27 T cell receptor beta chains below was sequenced from the same sample in a study of Graves' ophthalmopathy and Graves' hyperthyroidism. Amplification of the TCR beta CDR3 regions used RNA transcripts (as template). Investigators did first-round RT-PCR with HTBI primers, then second-round multiplex PCR. TCRdb recomputed calls from the multiplex PCR reads with MiXCR, one row per CDR3 protein. The repertoire holds some 520,000 distinct CDR3 sequences, 13% to 15% seen once, with around 9.8% in the top ten. Sequencing was performed on blood. These TCRs come from a woman in her 30s with Graves' ophthalmopathy.

This clonotype showed up many times. The chain joins TRBV12-3 or TRBV12-4 to TRBJ2-2; a weak D match, TRBD2 (7 bases). The CDR3 loop spans 17 amino acids. The germline V and J ends were trimmed by 3 bases and 0 bases, with 14 bases remaining between them. The CDR3 loop is CASSFPGGTTNTGELFF. As DNA, the CDR3 is TGTGCCAGCAGTTTTCCGGGGGGCACAACGAACACCGGGGAGCTGTTTTTT.

This clonotype was seen ten or more times. The chain is built from TRBV4-1 and TRBJ2-2, with 10 bases that match TRBD1. Unmatched junction bases numbered 3, after V lost 4 bases and J lost 1 base. The germline gives CDR1 MGHRA, CDR2 YSYEKL. This CDR3 is built from 16 residues. Written as DNA, the CDR3 is TGCGCCAGCAGCCTCTGGGACAGGGGGAACACCGGGGAGCTGTTTTTT. Translating gives CASSLWDRGNTGELFF.

The genes are TRBV6-1 and TRBJ2-7; 8 nucleotides agree with TRBD1. The length of the CDR3 is 15 residues. The trim removed 6 bases at V and 2 bases at J, leaving 9 bases unmatched. Germline lookup yields CDR1 MNHNS and CDR2 SASEGT. CDR3 amino acids: CASRGAGTGAYEQYF. The CDR3 DNA reads TGTGCCAGCAGGGGGGCCGGGACAGGAGCCTACGAGCAGTACTTC.

The chain links TRBV7-8 to TRBJ2-7; D is unclear. The V end lost 2 bases, the J end lost 6 bases, and 14 bases lay between the germline ends. This CDR3 has 14 residues. CDR1 is SGHVS and CDR2 is FQNEAQ in the germline V gene. In DNA form, the CDR3 reads TGTGCCAGCAGCTTACGGCAGAGTCTAAGCGAGCAGTACTTC. This codes for CASSLRQSLSEQYF.

This rearrangement joins TRBV19 to TRBJ1-5; D call uncertain. The V gene lost 7 bases and the J gene lost 2 bases, with 18 bases spanning the gap. CDR1 and CDR2 (germline): LNHDA, SQIVND (reference sequence). CDR3 size: 16 residues. CDR3 nucleotides: TGTGCCAGTAATCTAGAGTTGGGGATGGGCAATCAGCCCCAGCATTTT. Translated, it gives CASNLELGMGNQPQHF. Full variable domain (rest looked up from reference TRBV19 and TRBJ1-5): DGGITQSPKYLFRKEGQNVTLSCEQNLNHDAMYWYRQDPGQGLRLIYYSQIVNDFQKGDIAEGYSVSREKKESFPLTVTSAQKNPTAFYLCASNLELGMGNQPQHFGDGTRLSIL.

This sequence joins TRBV6-1 and TRBJ1-2, with no clear D. This CDR3 comprises 14 residues. V was clipped by 5 bases and J by 0 bases, with 10 bases between them. In germline, CDR1 is MNHNS, CDR2 SASEGT. The chain's CDR3 is CASSTDRANYGYTF. As DNA, the CDR3 is TGTGCCAGCAGTACGGACCGCGCTAACTATGGCTACACCTTC.

This clonotype was detected many times. The rearrangement uses TRBV30 and TRBJ1-2; the D is unclear. The V and J ends lost 1 base and 3 bases respectively, with 15 bases between them. The CDR3 sequence is 15 residues long. CDR1 and CDR2 from the germline V gene are GTSNPN and SVGIG (reference sequence). The CDR3 DNA is TGTGCCTGGAGTGCGACGAGGACGAGTGACTATGGCTACACCTTC. Amino acid sequence: CAWSATRTSDYGYTF.

The V call is TRBV12-3 or TRBV12-4, the J call TRBJ1-2; 12 bases align to TRBD1. V lost 3 bases to trimming and J lost 4 bases; unmatched junction nucleotides: 12. The CDR3 spans 18 residues. The CDR3 region is CASSFSGTGGSKGYGYTF. CDR3 sequence (DNA): TGTGCCAGCAGTTTTTCCGGGACAGGGGGCAGTAAGGGCTATGGCTACACCTTC.

The chain joins TRBV6-5 to TRBJ1-6; D is unclear. Germline-derived CDR1 and CDR2 are MNHEY and SVGAGI. The CDR3 spans 15 residues. The V and J ends lost 0 bases and 5 bases respectively, with 8 bases between them. The CDR3 region is CASSYSFKNNSPLHF. CDR3 coding DNA: TGTGCCAGCAGTTACTCCTTCAAAAATAATTCACCCCTCCACTTT.

A few counts support this clonotype. The chain couples TRBV20-1 to TRBJ2-4, with TRBD2 matching over 9 bases. CDR3 length: 11 residues. V dropped 3 bases and J dropped 14; count of bases not matched to a gene: 5. From germline, CDR1 is DFQATT and CDR2 SNEGSKA (reference sequence). The CDR3 loop is CSARIAGVKYF. The CDR3 DNA reads as TGCAGTGCTAGGATAGCGGGGGTTAAGTACTTC.

V usage is TRBV18 and J usage is TRBJ1-2; D gene ambiguous. This CDR3 contains 14 residues. V lost 2 bases and J 5 bases, leaving 12 bases between the germline ends. The germline gives CDR1 KGHSH, CDR2 LQKENI. CDR3 nucleotides: TGTGCCAGCTCACCAACCCCGTCCGTGTATGGCTACACCTTC. It translates to CASSPTPSVYGYTF.

With respect to this clonotype: Germline and junction disagree at one end, which may indicate a read error. J is TRBJ1-5 and V is TRBV13; tentatively, D is TRBD1 (5 bases). The CDR3 covers 14 residues. CDR1 is PRHDT, CDR2 FYEKMQ, per germline (reference sequence). CDR3 sequence reads: CASSFGHSSQPQHF. CDR3 sequence (DNA): TGTGCCAGCAGCTTTGGACATAGCAGTCAGCCCCAGCATTTT.

This clonotype has just a few counts. V is TRBV7-6 and J is TRBJ2-5, with 9 bases aligning to TRBD1. V was pared by 5 bases and J by 5 bases, with 27 bases of the junction left unmatched. The CDR3 is made up of 21 amino acids. Germline V gives CDR1 SGHVS, CDR2 FNYEAQ. The CDR3 spells CASSPRGLWGQGGMLGETQYF. CDR3 DNA sequence: TGTGCCAGCAGCCCCCGAGGGCTATGGGGACAGGGCGGCATGCTGGGGGAGACCCAGTACTTC.

Remarks on this clonotype: Possible read error: a much larger clone is one base away. Here the CDR3 omits its conserved ending phenylalanine or tryptophan, so a read error is the likely source. CDR3 in DNA: TGTGCCAGCAATAGGTGGGAAAGCAATCAGCCCCAGCATGTT. Protein: CASNRWESNQPQHV. The chain has TRBV7-8 and TRBJ1-5; D uncertain. CDR1 is SGHVS, CDR2 FQNEAQ, per germline. The CDR3 is 14 amino acids. The V end was cut by 7 bases, the J end by 1 base, with 11 bases between.

This clonotype has a count of ten or more. J is TRBJ1-1 and V is TRBV28; 7 bases align to TRBD1. The J segment lost 10 bases and the V segment lost 6 bases, leaving 8 bases of the junction unmatched. This CDR3 has 12 residues. Per the germline V gene, CDR1 is MDHEN and CDR2 is SYDVKM. DNA of the CDR3: TGTGCCAGCAGGCCTCCGGCAGGGGGAGCTTTCTTT. This encodes CASRPPAGGAFF. Full variable domain (rest looked up from reference TRBV28 and TRBJ1-1): DVKVTQSSRYLVKRTGEKVFLECVQDMDHENMFWYRQDPGLGLRLIYFSYDVKMKEKGDIPEGYSVSREKKERFSLILESASTNQTSMYLCASRPPAGGAFFGQGTRLTVV.

This clonotype was seen many times. The chain combines TRBV7-2 with TRBJ1-5; TRBD1 aligns across 7 bases. Germline V gene sequence: CDR1 SGHTA, CDR2 FQGNSA. The V and J ends lost 4 bases and 4 bases, in that order; junction bases with no gene match: 4. This CDR3 spans 14 amino acids. The CDR3 sequence: CASSWTGPNQPQHF. The DNA for the CDR3 is TGTGCCAGCAGCTGGACAGGACCTAATCAGCCCCAGCATTTT. The variable domain in full, with the rest retrieved from reference TRBV7-2 and TRBJ1-5, is GAGVSQSPSNKVTEKGKDVELRCDPISGHTALYWYRQSLGQGLEFLIYFQGNSAPDKSGLPSDRFSAERTGGSVSTLTIQRTQQEDSAVYLCASSWTGPNQPQHFGDGTRLSIL.

This clonotype came up many times. This chain uses TRBV28 with TRBJ1-2; unclear D gene. Trimming cost V 2 bases and J 4 bases, with 5 bases left between them. Germline V CDR1 and CDR2: MDHEN, SYDVKM. This CDR3 has 12 amino acids. In DNA form, the CDR3 reads TGTGCCAGCAGTTTAAGCAGCTATGGCTACACCTTC. Encoded protein: CASSLSSYGYTF.

The gene calls are TRBV11-2 and TRBJ2-2, with D possibly being TRBD1 or TRBD2 (5 bases each). V lost 6 bases and J 6 bases, leaving 14 bases between the germline ends. Germline V gene sequence: CDR1 SGHAT, CDR2 FQNNGV. The CDR3 runs 14 residues. In DNA form, the CDR3 reads TGTGCCAGCAGTGGGGGATGGCAAGCCGGGGAGCTGTTTTTT. It specifies CASSGGWQAGELFF.

The sample holds many counts of this clonotype. One end of the junction fails to match germline, which may point to a read error. J is TRBJ1-5 and V is TRBV28, with 8 bases lining up with TRBD1. The CDR3 is made up of 15 amino acids. Germline loops: CDR1 MDHEN, CDR2 SYDVKM. The CDR3: CASTPGGAYNQPQQF. The CDR3 region has the DNA TGTGCCAGCACTCCAGGGGGCGCGTACAATCAGCCCCAGCAATTT.

This clonotype was counted ten times or more. The DNA of the CDR3 is TGTGCCACCAGCCGCCAGCGGGGGTTCCAAGAGACCCAGTACTTC. Its translation: CATSRQRGFQETQYF. The J gene is TRBJ2-5, the V gene TRBV15, with 8 bases aligning to TRBD2. The length of the CDR3 is 15 residues. From germline, CDR1 is LNHNV and CDR2 YYDKDF (reference sequence). After removal of 5 bases from V and 1 base from J, the junction contained 6 bases not matched to a gene. Full variable domain (missing parts from reference TRBV15 and TRBJ2-5): DAMVIQNPRYQVTQFGKPVTLSCSQTLNHNVMYWYQQKSSQAPKLLFHYYDKDFNNEADTPDNFQSRRPNTSFCFLDIRSPGLGDTAMYLCATSRQRGFQETQYFGPGTRLLVL.

This clonotype was picked up many times. The chain employs TRBV10-3 and TRBJ1-1; TRBD1 might be the D (5 bases). This CDR3 has 13 amino acids. The ends were cut back, 1 base at V and 3 bases at J, with 6 bases in the middle. Germline values: CDR1 ENHRY, CDR2 SYGVKD. The CDR3, as DNA: TGTGCCATCAGTGAGTTGGGGGACACTGAAGCTTTCTTT. Residues: CAISELGDTEAFF.

This clonotype was counted at least ten times. This chain connects TRBV5-1 to TRBJ2-7; D is perhaps TRBD2 (5 bases). This CDR3 region has 16 residues. Germline-derived CDR1 and CDR2 are SGHRS and YFSETQ. Deletions cut 1 base from V and 0 bases from J, with 14 bases between. The CDR3 spells CASSLWASGTSYEQYF. The CDR3 DNA is TGCGCCAGCAGCTTGTGGGCCAGCGGTACCTCCTACGAGCAGTACTTC.

This clonotype showed up many times. The V and J genes are TRBV7-3 and TRBJ1-1; D not certain. Germline-derived CDR1 and CDR2 are SGHTA and FQGTGA. The CDR3 length is 13 residues. Trimming shortened V by 0 bases and J by 0 bases, and 2 bases separated the two germline ends. For the CDR3, the DNA is TGTGCCAGCAGCTTAACTATGAACACTGAAGCTTTCTTT. Its translation is CASSLTMNTEAFF.

This clonotype was counted between two and nine times. The rearrangement joins TRBV10-3 to TRBJ2-1; 7 nucleotides align to TRBD2. With 5 bases clipped from V and 5 bases from J, the junction kept 6 bases outside the gene matches. The germline V gene has CDR1 ENHRY and CDR2 SYGVKD. This CDR3 has 14 residues. This CDR3 reads CAISSGLLNNEQFF. The CDR3 nucleotides are TGTGCCATCAGTTCGGGACTACTCAACAATGAGCAGTTCTTC.

CDR3 residues: CASSLEPSGSRTGELFF. The DNA of the CDR3 is TGCGCCAGCAGCTTGGAACCTAGCGGGAGTAGGACCGGGGAGCTGTTTTTT. The chain joins TRBV5-1 to TRBJ2-2, with 10 bases identical to TRBD2. V lost 0 bases to trimming and J lost 5 bases; unmatched junction nucleotides: 7. The CDR3 consists of 17 residues. Germline CDR1 and CDR2: SGHRS and YFSETQ.

The rearrangement joins TRBV25-1 to TRBJ2-2, with TRBD1 matching over 12 bases. This CDR3 spans 16 amino acids. CDR1 MGHDK and CDR2 SYGVNS come from the germline V gene. V lost 2 bases and J lost 5; bases outside the gene matches: 3. CDR3 DNA sequence: TGTGCCAGCAGTGAAAGGGACAGGGGGCGTACCGGGGAGCTGTTTTTT. This sequence encodes CASSERDRGRTGELFF. Combining the CDR3 with reference TRBV25-1 and TRBJ2-2 gives the whole variable domain EADIYQTPRYLVIGTGKKITLECSQTMGHDKMYWYQQDPGMELHLIHYSYGVNSTEKGDLSSESTVSRIRTEHFPLTLESARPSHTSQYLCASSERDRGRTGELFFGEGSRLTVL.

The table lists this clonotype with many counts. V usage is TRBV27 and J usage is TRBJ2-7; 8 nucleotides line up with TRBD2. Germline V gene lookup returns CDR1 MNHEY and CDR2 SMNVEV (reference sequence). CDR3 length equals 15 residues. V dropped 2 bases and J dropped 0; count of bases not matched to a gene: 3. The CDR3: CASSLRGGASYEQYF. CDR3 in DNA: TGTGCCAGCAGTTTACGGGGGGGGGCCTCCTACGAGCAGTACTTC.